This T cell receptor beta chain was documented in a study of blood T cell repertoires in COVID-19. Data came from immunoSEQ multiplex PCR; TCRdb stores just in-frame clones and leaves some out. The data hold some 250,000 clones, with about 86% observed a single time. V was clipped by 3 bases and J by 9 bases, with 9 bases between them. The germline CDR1 and CDR2 sequences are SNHLY and FYNNEI. The CDR3 sequence is 13 residues long. Sample: peripheral blood. The TCR was taken from a woman older than 75 with acute or convalescent COVID-19. V gene TRBV2 combines with J gene TRBJ1-6; maybe TRBD1 (5 bases). CDR3 sequence (DNA): TGTGCCAGCAGTGAGGGCAGGGTTTCACCCCTCCACTTT. It codes for CASSEGRVSPLHF.